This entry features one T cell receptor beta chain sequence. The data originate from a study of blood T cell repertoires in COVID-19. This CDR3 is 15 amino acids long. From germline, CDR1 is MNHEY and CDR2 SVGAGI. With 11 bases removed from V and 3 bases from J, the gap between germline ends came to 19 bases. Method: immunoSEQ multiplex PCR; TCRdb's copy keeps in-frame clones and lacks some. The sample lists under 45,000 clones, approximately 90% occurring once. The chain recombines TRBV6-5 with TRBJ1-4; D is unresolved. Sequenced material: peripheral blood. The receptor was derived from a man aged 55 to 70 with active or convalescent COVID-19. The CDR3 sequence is CAGWRVHLSNEKLFF. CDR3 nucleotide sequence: TGTGCCGGATGGCGGGTCCACTTATCTAATGAAAAACTGTTTTTT.